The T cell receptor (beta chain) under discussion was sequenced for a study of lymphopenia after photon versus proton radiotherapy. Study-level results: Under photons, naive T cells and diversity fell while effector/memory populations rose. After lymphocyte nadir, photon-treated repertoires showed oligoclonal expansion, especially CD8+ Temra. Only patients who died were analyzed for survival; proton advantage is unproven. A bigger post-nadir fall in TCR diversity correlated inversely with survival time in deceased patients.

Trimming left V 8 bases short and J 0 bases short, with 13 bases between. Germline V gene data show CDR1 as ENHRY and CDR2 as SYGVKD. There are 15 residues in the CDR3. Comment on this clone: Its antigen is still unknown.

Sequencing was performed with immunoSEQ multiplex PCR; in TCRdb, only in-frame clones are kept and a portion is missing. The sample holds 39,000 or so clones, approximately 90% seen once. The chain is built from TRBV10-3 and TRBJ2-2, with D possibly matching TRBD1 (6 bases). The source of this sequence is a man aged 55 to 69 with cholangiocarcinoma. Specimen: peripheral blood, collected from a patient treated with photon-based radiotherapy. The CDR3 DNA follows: TGTGCCATCCGGACAGCGGACACGAACACCGGGGAGCTGTTTTTT. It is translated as CAIRTADTNTGELFF.